The 14 T cell receptor beta chains presented below share a single source sample, sequenced in a study of T cell changes during pregnancy in multiple sclerosis. Data came from immunoSEQ multiplex PCR; TCRdb stores just in-frame clones and leaves some out. The sample consists of 35,000 to 50,000 clones, around 92% of them appearing once. The sequencing used CD4+ T cells from peripheral blood mononuclear cells, collected after pregnancy. The receptor source for this set is a female donor in good health, enrolled as a control in a pregnancy study.

The chain recombines TRBV5-8 with TRBJ2-7; D is undetermined. Deletions cut 4 bases from V and 3 bases from J, with 5 bases between. CDR3 length: 11 amino acids. CDR1 and CDR2 (germline): SGHTS, YDEGEE. CDR3 coding DNA: TGTGCCAGCAGCAGCAACTACGAGCAGTACTTC. It is translated as CASSSNYEQYF.

The rearrangement uses TRBV30 and TRBJ2-7; a possible D gene is TRBD2 (6 bases). Germline V gene data show CDR1 as GTSNPN and CDR2 as SVGIG (reference sequence). Trimming stripped 3 bases from V and 7 bases from J, with 22 bases between. This CDR3 has 15 residues. CDR3 bases: TGTGCCTGGAGGGGACTCAGCGCTTTCGGGGGTGAGCAGTACTTC. This gives the protein CAWRGLSAFGGEQYF.

The chain employs TRBV27 and TRBJ2-7; 8 nucleotides line up with TRBD2. CDR3 size: 14 residues. Germline lookup yields CDR1 MNHEY and CDR2 SMNVEV (reference sequence). With 2 bases clipped from V and 2 bases from J, the junction kept 2 bases outside the gene matches. As DNA, the CDR3 is TGTGCCAGCAGTTTAACGCGGGAGGCCTACGAGCAGTACTTC. Its translation: CASSLTREAYEQYF.

V and J are TRBV28 and TRBJ2-7; D gene unclear. V gave up 5 bases and J gave up 0 bases, with 14 bases separating them. CDR3 length: 15 amino acids. From germline, CDR1 is MDHEN and CDR2 SYDVKM. CDR3 in amino acids: CASSLRPVASYEQYF. The DNA of the CDR3 is TGTGCCAGCAGTCTTAGACCCGTAGCCTCCTACGAGCAGTACTTC.

This clone was recorded once. This chain links TRBV19 with TRBJ2-2, with TRBD1 matching over 7 bases. This CDR3 has 15 amino acids. Germline CDR1 and CDR2: LNHDA and SQIVND (reference sequence). The V and J ends lost 9 bases and 4 bases, in that order; junction bases with no gene match: 11. CDR3 sequence (DNA): TGTGCCAGCGCAATCGACAGGGCTAGCACCGGGGAGCTGTTTTTT. Encoded protein: CASAIDRASTGELFF.

CDR3 sequence: CASSQLQGGNGNTIYF. CDR3 DNA sequence: TGTGCCAGCTCTCAGCTCCAGGGGGGCAATGGAAACACCATATATTTT. The gene calls are TRBV18 and TRBJ1-3, with 7 bases lining up with TRBD1. Germline loops: CDR1 KGHSH, CDR2 LQKENI. The trim removed 6 bases at V and 3 bases at J, leaving 11 bases unmatched. The CDR3 is made up of 16 amino acids.

The CDR3 coding sequence is TGTGCCAGCAGCGTAGCTAGCGGGGGGACCTACGAGCAGTACTTC. Translating it yields CASSVASGGTYEQYF. The V call is TRBV9, the J call TRBJ2-7, with TRBD2 matching over 11 bases. Germline CDR1 is SGDLS and CDR2 is YYNGEE. The V and J ends lost 0 bases and 2 bases, in that order; junction bases with no gene match: 1. The CDR3 spans 15 residues.

This chain links TRBV28 with TRBJ2-5; 7 nucleotides agree with TRBD2. Germline loops: CDR1 MDHEN, CDR2 SYDVKM. This CDR3 spans 15 amino acids. Trimming took 7 bases from V and 5 from J; bases not matched to a gene: 13. The DNA for the CDR3 is TGTGCCAGCACCAAGGCGGGGGATGTTGTGGAGACCCAGTACTTC. Amino acid sequence: CASTKAGDVVETQYF. Looking up the rest from reference TRBV28 and TRBJ2-5 gives the full variable domain: DVKVTQSSRYLVKRTGEKVFLECVQDMDHENMFWYRQDPGLGLRLIYFSYDVKMKEKGDIPEGYSVSREKKERFSLILESASTNQTSMYLCASTKAGDVVETQYFGPGTRLLVL.

The chain combines TRBV15 with TRBJ2-1, with 8 nucleotides matching TRBD2. Trimming cost V 3 bases and J 2 bases; bases outside gene matches: 3. Germline lookup yields CDR1 LNHNV and CDR2 YYDKDF (reference sequence). CDR3 length: 15 amino acids. CDR3 in amino acids: CATSSGGRPYNEQFF. The CDR3 DNA reads as TGTGCCACCAGCAGTGGCGGGAGGCCCTACAATGAGCAGTTCTTC.

This sequence joins TRBV18 and TRBJ2-1; 7 bases agree with TRBD2. Germline loops: CDR1 KGHSH, CDR2 LQKENI. V lost 5 bases to trimming and J lost 3 bases; unmatched junction nucleotides: 7. CDR3 size: 15 residues. CDR3 in amino acids: CASSSLADLYNEQFF. CDR3 DNA sequence: TGTGCCAGCTCATCGCTAGCGGACCTCTACAATGAGCAGTTCTTC.

This rearrangement joins TRBV28 to TRBJ2-1, with TRBD2 matching 11 bases. V trimming: 5 bases; J trimming: 5 bases; junction bases outside the gene matches: 11. There are 17 residues in the CDR3. Per germline, CDR1 MDHEN and CDR2 SYDVKM. In nucleotides, the CDR3 is TGTGCCAGCAGTGAACCCTGGGGTAGCGGGGGGGACAATGAGCAGTTCTTC. Translated: CASSEPWGSGGDNEQFF.

V and J are TRBV10-2 and TRBJ2-5; the match to TRBD1 covers 11 bases. CDR3 length: 13 residues. After removal of 8 bases from V and 7 bases from J, the junction contained 6 bases not matched to a gene. Germline V gene data show CDR1 as WSHSY and CDR2 as SAAADI. This chain's CDR3 is CASLGQGAGTQYF. The CDR3 DNA reads as TGCGCCAGCCTTGGACAGGGGGCAGGGACCCAGTACTTC.

The table lists this clone with a count of one. This rearrangement joins TRBV7-9 to TRBJ2-7, with 13 nucleotides matching TRBD2. The ends lost 5 bases at V and 6 bases at J; junction bases unmatched: 4. The CDR3 loop spans 14 amino acids. Germline V lookup: CDR1 SEHNR, CDR2 FQNEAQ (reference sequence). The CDR3 DNA follows: TGTGCCAGCAGCCCACTAGCGGGGGGGCCCGAGCAGTACTTC. Its translation: CASSPLAGGPEQYF.

The V gene is TRBV28, the J gene TRBJ2-3; 9 bases agree with TRBD1. The CDR3 spans 15 residues. The germline V gene encodes CDR1 MDHEN and CDR2 SYDVKM. Trimming cost V 6 bases and J 3 bases; bases outside gene matches: 7. The CDR3 DNA reads as TGTGCCAGCAGAGACAGGGGGGAAAGAACAGATACGCAGTATTTT. Translated: CASRDRGERTDTQYF.